In this sample, the clone carrying this T cell receptor beta chain turned up many times. The antigen remains unidentified. This record belongs to a study of regulatory T cells in long-lasting Graves disease. Study-wide background: The antithyroid drugs taken by newly diagnosed Graves' patients had been used for under 3 months.

Library construction for TCR beta used iRepertoire HTBI primers and Arm-PCR of CDR3 regions. TCRdb re-derived calls from the multiplex PCR reads in MiXCR, one entry per CDR3 protein. The sample lists hundreds of thousands of distinct CDR3 sequences, about 16% occurring once. Time point reported: newly diagnosed GD, antithyroid drugs for less than 3 months. PBMC RNA was the source of the TCR library. CDR1 SGHTA and CDR2 FQGNSA come from the germline V gene. The CDR3 spans 13 residues. The V gene end was trimmed by 5 bases and the J gene end by 4 bases; junction bases not matched to a gene: 3. General study findings and limits: Researchers examined only peripheral blood and not thyroid tissue. Persistent disease favored TRBV28, TRBJ1-2 and TRBJ2-5. Newly diagnosed Graves' patients had higher TCR diversity than persistent ones.

These same data were also listed under a study on T cells in Graves' hyperthyroidism and ophthalmopathy.

V and J are TRBV7-2 and TRBJ2-3, with 7 bases fitting TRBD1. Sequencing used peripheral blood mononuclear cells (PBMCs), obtained at new diagnosis, from a patient treated with antithyroid drugs. The receptor's source is a woman aged 35 to 59 with Graves disease. CDR3 loop: CASSDRVSDTQYF. Here the CDR3 DNA reads TGTGCCAGCAGCGACAGGGTGTCAGATACGCAGTATTTT.